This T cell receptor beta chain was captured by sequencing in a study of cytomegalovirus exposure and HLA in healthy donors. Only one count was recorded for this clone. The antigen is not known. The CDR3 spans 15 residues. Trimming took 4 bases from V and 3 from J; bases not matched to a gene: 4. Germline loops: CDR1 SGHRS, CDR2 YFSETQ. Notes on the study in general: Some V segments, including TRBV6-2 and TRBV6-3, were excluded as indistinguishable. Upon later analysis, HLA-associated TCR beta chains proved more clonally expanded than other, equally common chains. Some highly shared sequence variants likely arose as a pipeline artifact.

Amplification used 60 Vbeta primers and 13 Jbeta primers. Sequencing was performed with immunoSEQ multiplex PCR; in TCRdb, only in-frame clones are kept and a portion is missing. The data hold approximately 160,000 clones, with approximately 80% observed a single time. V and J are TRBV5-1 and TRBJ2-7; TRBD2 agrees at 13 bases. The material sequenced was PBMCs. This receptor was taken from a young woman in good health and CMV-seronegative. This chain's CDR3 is CASSAGLAGNYEQYF. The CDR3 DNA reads TGCGCCAGCAGCGCGGGACTAGCGGGGAACTACGAGCAGTACTTC.